This T cell receptor beta chain was obtained from a study of cytomegalovirus exposure and HLA in healthy donors. Study details: Within an early data release were about 85 million unique TCRs drawn from HLA-typed donors. Whole-study findings and limits: What a later analysis showed was that several of the most significant clusters appeared linked to common viral pathogens.

PCR employed 60 Vbeta and 13 Jbeta primers. The protocol was immunoSEQ multiplex PCR, while the TCRdb copy is restricted to in-frame clones and leaves out a portion. Of approximately 170,000 clones in the sample, more than 65% were seen once. This clone has a handful of counts. What it binds is unknown. The sequenced material came from PBMCs. This receptor was taken from a male donor in good health and CMV-seronegative.

The CDR3 region has the DNA TGTGCCATCAGTGATGGCAGGGGGATTGAAGAAGCTTTCTTT. As protein: CAISDGRGIEEAFF. J is TRBJ1-1 and V is TRBV10-3, with 7 nucleotides matching TRBD1. J gave up 8 bases and V 3 bases, and 9 bases lay outside the gene matches. Germline V gene sequence: CDR1 ENHRY, CDR2 SYGVKD. This CDR3 region has 14 residues.